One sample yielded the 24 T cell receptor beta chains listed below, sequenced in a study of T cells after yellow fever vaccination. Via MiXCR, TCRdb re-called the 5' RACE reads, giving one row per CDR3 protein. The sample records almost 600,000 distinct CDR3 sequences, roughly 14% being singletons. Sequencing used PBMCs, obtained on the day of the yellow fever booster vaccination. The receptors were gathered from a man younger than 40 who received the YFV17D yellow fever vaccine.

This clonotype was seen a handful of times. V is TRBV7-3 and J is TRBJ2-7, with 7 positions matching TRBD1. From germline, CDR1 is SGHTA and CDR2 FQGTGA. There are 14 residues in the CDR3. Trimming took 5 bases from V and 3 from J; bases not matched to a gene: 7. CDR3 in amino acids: CASSPKDRSYEQYF. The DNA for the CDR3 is TGTGCCAGCAGCCCCAAGGACAGGAGCTACGAGCAGTACTTC.

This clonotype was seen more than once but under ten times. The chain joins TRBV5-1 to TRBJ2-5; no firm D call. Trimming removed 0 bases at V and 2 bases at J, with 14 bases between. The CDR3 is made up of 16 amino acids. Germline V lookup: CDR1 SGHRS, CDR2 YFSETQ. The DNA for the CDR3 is TGCGCCAGCAGCTTGGGCCCCGTGGGTTCTCAAGAGACCCAGTACTTC. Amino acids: CASSLGPVGSQETQYF.

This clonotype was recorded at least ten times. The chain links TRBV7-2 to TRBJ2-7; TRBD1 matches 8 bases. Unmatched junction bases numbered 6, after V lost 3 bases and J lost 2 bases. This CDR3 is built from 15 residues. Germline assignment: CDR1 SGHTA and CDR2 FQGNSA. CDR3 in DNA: TGTGCCAGCAGCTTGTCCCAGGGGGCTCCCTACGAGCAGTACTTC. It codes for CASSLSQGAPYEQYF.

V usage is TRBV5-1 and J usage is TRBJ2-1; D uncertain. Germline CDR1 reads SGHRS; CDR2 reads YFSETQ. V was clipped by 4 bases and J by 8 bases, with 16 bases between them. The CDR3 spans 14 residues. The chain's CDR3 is CASSLGSLNHEQFF. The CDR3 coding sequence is TGCGCCAGCAGCCTCGGGTCCTTGAACCATGAGCAGTTCTTC.

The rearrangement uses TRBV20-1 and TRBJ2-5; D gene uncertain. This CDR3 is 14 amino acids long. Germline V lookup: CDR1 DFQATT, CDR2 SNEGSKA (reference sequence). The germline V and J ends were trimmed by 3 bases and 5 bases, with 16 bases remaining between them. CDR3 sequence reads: CSARPPVGRETQYF. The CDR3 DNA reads TGCAGTGCTAGGCCCCCGGTAGGGCGGGAGACCCAGTACTTC.

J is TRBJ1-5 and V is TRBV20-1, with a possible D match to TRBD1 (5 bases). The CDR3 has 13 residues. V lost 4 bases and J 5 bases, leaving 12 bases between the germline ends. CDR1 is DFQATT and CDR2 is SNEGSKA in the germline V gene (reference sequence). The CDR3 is CSATRGGYQPQHF. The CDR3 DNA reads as TGCAGTGCTACCCGGGGGGGGTATCAGCCCCAGCATTTT.

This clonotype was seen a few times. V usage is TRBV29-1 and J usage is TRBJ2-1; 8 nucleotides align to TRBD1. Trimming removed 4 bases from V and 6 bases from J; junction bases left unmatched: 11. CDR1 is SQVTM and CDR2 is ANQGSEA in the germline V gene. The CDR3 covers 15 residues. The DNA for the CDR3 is TGCAGCGTTGGGAAGGACAGGGTCGGGATCAATGAGCAGTTCTTC. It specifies CSVGKDRVGINEQFF.

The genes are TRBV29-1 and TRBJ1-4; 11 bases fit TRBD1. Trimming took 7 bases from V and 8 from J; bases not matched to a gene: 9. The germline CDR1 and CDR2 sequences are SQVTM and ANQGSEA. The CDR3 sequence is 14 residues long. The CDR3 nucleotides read TGCAGCGCCCAAAGGACAGGGGGCATGGAAAAACTGTTTTTT. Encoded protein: CSAQRTGGMEKLFF.

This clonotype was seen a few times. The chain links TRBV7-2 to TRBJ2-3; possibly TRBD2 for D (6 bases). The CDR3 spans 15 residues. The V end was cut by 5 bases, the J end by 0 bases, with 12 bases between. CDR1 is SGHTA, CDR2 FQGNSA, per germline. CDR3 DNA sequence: TGTGCCAGCAGCAAAGGACTAACTAGCACAGATACGCAGTATTTT. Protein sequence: CASSKGLTSTDTQYF.

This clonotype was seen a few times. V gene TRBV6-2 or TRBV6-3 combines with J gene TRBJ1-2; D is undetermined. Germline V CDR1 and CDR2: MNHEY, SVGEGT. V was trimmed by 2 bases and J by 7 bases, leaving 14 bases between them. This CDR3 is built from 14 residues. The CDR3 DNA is TGTGCCAGCAGTTACAAAGTCAGATCGGGTGGCTACACCTTC. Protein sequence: CASSYKVRSGGYTF.

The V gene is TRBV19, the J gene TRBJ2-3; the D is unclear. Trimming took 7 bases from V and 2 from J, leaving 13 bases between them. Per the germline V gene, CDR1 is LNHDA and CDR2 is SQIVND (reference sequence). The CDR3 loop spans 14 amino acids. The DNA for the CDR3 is TGTGCCAGTAAGTCACTCGGCACCACAGATACGCAGTATTTT. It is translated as CASKSLGTTDTQYF.

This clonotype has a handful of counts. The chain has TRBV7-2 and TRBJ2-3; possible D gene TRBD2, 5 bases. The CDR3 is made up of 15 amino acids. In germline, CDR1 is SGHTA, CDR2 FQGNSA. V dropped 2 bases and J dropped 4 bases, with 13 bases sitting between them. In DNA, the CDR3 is TGTGCCAGCAGCTTACCGGGGAGTCTGGCAGATACGCAGTATTTT. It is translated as CASSLPGSLADTQYF. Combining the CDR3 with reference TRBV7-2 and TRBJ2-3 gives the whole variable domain GAGVSQSPSNKVTEKGKDVELRCDPISGHTALYWYRQSLGQGLEFLIYFQGNSAPDKSGLPSDRFSAERTGGSVSTLTIQRTQQEDSAVYLCASSLPGSLADTQYFGPGTRLTVL.

The CDR3 loop reads CASRPTSGKSDEQFF. Written as DNA, the CDR3 is TGTGCCAGCAGGCCAACTAGCGGGAAGTCTGATGAGCAGTTCTTC. The chain employs TRBV7-2 and TRBJ2-1, with TRBD2 matching 10 bases. The CDR3 spans 15 residues. Looked up from germline, CDR1 is SGHTA and CDR2 is FQGNSA. V lost 6 bases to trimming and J lost 8 bases; unmatched junction nucleotides: 10.

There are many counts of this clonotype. CDR3 protein: CASSLDAGASYEQYF. The CDR3 DNA follows: TGTGCCAGCAGCTTAGACGCGGGTGCCTCCTACGAGCAGTACTTC. This sequence joins TRBV7-9 and TRBJ2-7; a weak D match, TRBD2 (5 bases). The CDR3 is 15 amino acids. The V end lost 1 base, the J end lost 0 bases, and 10 bases lay between the germline ends. Per germline, CDR1 SEHNR and CDR2 FQNEAQ (reference sequence).

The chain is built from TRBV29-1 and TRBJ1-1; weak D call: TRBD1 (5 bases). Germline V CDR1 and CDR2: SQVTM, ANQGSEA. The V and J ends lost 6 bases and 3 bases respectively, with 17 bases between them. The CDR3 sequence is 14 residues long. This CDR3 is CSVYPGLGDTEAFF. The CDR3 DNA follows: TGCAGCGTGTACCCGGGACTGGGGGACACTGAAGCTTTCTTT.

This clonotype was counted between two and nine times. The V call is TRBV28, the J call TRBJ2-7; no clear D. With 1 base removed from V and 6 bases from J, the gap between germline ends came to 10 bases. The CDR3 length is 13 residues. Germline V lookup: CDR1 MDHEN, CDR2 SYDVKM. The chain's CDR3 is CASSLFGVGEQYF. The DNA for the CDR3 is TGTGCCAGCAGTTTATTTGGGGTGGGCGAGCAGTACTTC.

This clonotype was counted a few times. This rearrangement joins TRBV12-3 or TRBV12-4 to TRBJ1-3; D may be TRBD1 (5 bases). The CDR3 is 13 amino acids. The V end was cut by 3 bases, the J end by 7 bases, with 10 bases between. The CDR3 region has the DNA TGTGCCAGCAGTTTGAGGGGTTCTAACACCATATATTTT. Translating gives CASSLRGSNTIYF.

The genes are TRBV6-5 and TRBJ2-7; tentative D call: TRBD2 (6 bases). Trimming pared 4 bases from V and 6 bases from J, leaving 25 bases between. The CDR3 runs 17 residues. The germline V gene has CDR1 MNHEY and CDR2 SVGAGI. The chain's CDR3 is CASSSRKTRVGDSEQYF. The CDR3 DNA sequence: TGTGCCAGCAGTTCCCGAAAGACTCGGGTGGGGGACTCCGAGCAGTACTTC.

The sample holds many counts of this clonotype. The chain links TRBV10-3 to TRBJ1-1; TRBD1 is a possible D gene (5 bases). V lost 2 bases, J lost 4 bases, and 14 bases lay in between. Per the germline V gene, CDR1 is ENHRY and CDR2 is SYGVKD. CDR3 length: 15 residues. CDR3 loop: CAISEGDQMVTEAFF. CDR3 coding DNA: TGTGCCATCAGTGAGGGGGACCAGATGGTCACTGAAGCTTTCTTT.

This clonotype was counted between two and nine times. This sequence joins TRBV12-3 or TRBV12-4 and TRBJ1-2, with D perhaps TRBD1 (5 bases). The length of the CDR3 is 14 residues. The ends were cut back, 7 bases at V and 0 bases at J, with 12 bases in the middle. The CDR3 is CASKPGQANYGYTF. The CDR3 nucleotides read TGTGCCAGCAAACCCGGACAAGCTAACTATGGCTACACCTTC.

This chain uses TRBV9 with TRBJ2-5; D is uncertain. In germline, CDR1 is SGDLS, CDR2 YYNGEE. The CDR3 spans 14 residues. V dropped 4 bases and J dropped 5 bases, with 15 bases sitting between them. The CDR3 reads CASSPPGRDETQYF. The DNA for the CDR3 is TGTGCCAGCAGCCCCCCCGGGCGCGATGAGACCCAGTACTTC.

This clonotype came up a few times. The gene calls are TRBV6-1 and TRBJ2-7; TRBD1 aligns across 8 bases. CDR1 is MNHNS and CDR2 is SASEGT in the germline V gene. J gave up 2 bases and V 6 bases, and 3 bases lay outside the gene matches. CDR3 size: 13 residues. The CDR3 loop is CASRMGQAYEQYF. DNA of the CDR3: TGTGCCAGCAGGATGGGACAGGCCTACGAGCAGTACTTC.

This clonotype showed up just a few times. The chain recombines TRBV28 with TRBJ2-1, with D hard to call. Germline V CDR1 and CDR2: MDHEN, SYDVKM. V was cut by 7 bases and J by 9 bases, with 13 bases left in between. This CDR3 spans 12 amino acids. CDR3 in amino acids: CASTLFPGEQFF. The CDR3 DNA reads TGTGCCAGCACCCTCTTTCCGGGTGAGCAGTTCTTC.

The CDR3 loop reads CASGRMGMDYEQYF. Here the CDR3 DNA reads TGTGCCAGCGGCCGAATGGGTATGGACTACGAGCAGTACTTC. This rearrangement joins TRBV12-3 or TRBV12-4 to TRBJ2-7, with D hard to call. V was pared by 8 bases and J by 3 bases, with 17 bases between. The CDR3 is made up of 14 amino acids.